The 26 T cell receptor beta chains below all came from one sample that was sequenced in a study of blood T cells in healthy people across ages. Primed by a sample-barcoded 5' primer and a J-beta primer mix, a second PCR proceeded for roughly 7 to 12 cycles. TCRdb reanalysed the 5' RACE reads using MiXCR and keeps one entry per CDR3 protein. The sample records fewer than 1,200,000 distinct CDR3 sequences, 25% being singletons. This same sample was also part of a study on T cells of mothers and their children.

The sequenced sample was blood. The receptor source for this set is a girl aged 2-10 years in good health.

The chain combines TRBV28 with TRBJ2-4; no definite D call. The CDR3 is 15 amino acids. Germline CDR1 reads MDHEN; CDR2 reads SYDVKM. Trimming left V 4 bases short and J 0 bases short, with 10 bases between. The CDR3 DNA reads TGTGCCAGCAGTTCCGAAGAATTAGCCAAAAACATTCAGTACTTC. Its translation is CASSSEELAKNIQYF.

This rearrangement joins TRBV7-9 to TRBJ2-7; 7 bases align to TRBD2. CDR1 and CDR2 from the germline V gene are SEHNR and FQNEAQ (reference sequence). This CDR3 contains 15 residues. J lost 3 bases, V lost 5 bases, and 10 bases had no gene match. This CDR3 is CASSQAGVGNYEQYF. CDR3 coding DNA: TGTGCCAGCAGCCAGGCGGGGGTAGGGAACTACGAGCAGTACTTC.

As concerns this clonotype: One junction end does not reproduce the germline sequence, and a read error may be involved. This sequence joins TRBV15 and TRBJ1-1, with D perhaps TRBD1 (5 bases). Germline V gene sequence: CDR1 LNHNV, CDR2 YYDKDF (reference sequence). This CDR3 contains 11 residues. Here the CDR3 reads CATSSGTYLNF. CDR3 nucleotide sequence: TGTGCCACCAGCAGCGGGACGTACCTAAATTTT.

The chain has TRBV7-9 and TRBJ2-3, with TRBD2 matching 10 bases. CDR3 length: 15 amino acids. Trimming removed 5 bases from V and 3 bases from J; junction bases left unmatched: 5. CDR1 and CDR2 from the germline V gene are SEHNR and FQNEAQ (reference sequence). The CDR3 DNA is TGTGCCAGCAGCCCCCAACTAGCGGGAACAGATACGCAGTATTTT. Translated: CASSPQLAGTDTQYF.

J is TRBJ2-5 and V is TRBV11-3; 7 bases map to TRBD2. Germline CDR1 is SGHNT and CDR2 is YENEEA. V lost 0 bases, J lost 5 bases, and 12 bases stayed unmatched. This CDR3 region has 17 residues. The CDR3 here is CASSLDGRDLGRETQYF. Written as DNA, the CDR3 is TGTGCCAGCAGCTTAGATGGAAGGGACCTCGGGAGGGAGACCCAGTACTTC.

The chain uses TRBV29-1 and TRBJ1-1; perhaps TRBD1 as D (6 bases). Per the germline V gene, CDR1 is SQVTM and CDR2 is ANQGSEA. The CDR3 runs 14 residues. V lost 0 bases and J lost 8, with 16 bases in between. The CDR3 here is CSVEDHGTGTEAFF. In nucleotides, the CDR3 is TGCAGCGTTGAAGATCACGGGACCGGGACAGAAGCTTTCTTT. Based on the CDR3 plus reference TRBV29-1 and TRBJ1-1, the full variable domain is SAVISQKPSRDICQRGTSLTIQCQVDSQVTMMFWYRQQPGQSLTLIATANQGSEATYESGFVIDKFPISRPNLTFSTLTVSNMSPEDSSIYLCSVEDHGTGTEAFFGQGTRLTVV.

This clonotype occurred a few times. CDR3 nucleotides: TGTGCCAGCAGCCACCGGGACAGGGAGGCCAAGAACACTGAAGCTTTCTTT. Residues: CASSHRDREAKNTEAFF. J is TRBJ1-1 and V is TRBV11-2, with 9 bases aligning to TRBD1. The CDR3 extends over 17 amino acids. CDR1 and CDR2 (germline): SGHAT, FQNNGV. V was pared by 5 bases and J by 1 base, with 11 bases of the junction left unmatched.

The chain carries TRBV20-1 and TRBJ2-5; the D gene is possibly TRBD2 (5 bases). Germline CDR1 is DFQATT and CDR2 is SNEGSKA (reference sequence). The V end was cut by 6 bases, the J end by 5 bases, with 16 bases between. The CDR3 has 13 residues. The CDR3, as DNA: TGCAGTGCGCCGCGCGGAGGTTGGGAGACCCAGTACTTC. Translated, it gives CSAPRGGWETQYF.

This clonotype was detected a few times. This chain connects TRBV4-3 to TRBJ2-1; unclear D gene. From germline, CDR1 is LGHNA and CDR2 YSLEER. The CDR3 is 15 residues long. The germline V and J ends were trimmed by 0 bases and 5 bases, with 11 bases remaining between them. CDR3 coding DNA: TGCGCCAGCAGCCAAGATCTGAGCTCAAACAATGAGCAGTTCTTC. Encoded protein: CASSQDLSSNNEQFF.

The J gene is TRBJ1-2, the V gene TRBV12-3 or TRBV12-4; TRBD1 matches 7 bases. The CDR3 totals 16 residues. With 7 bases clipped from V and 4 bases from J, the junction kept 15 bases outside the gene matches. CDR3 nucleotides: TGTGCCAGCACCCGATCCGGGACAGAAACTACCTATGGCTACACCTTC. It translates to CASTRSGTETTYGYTF.

This clonotype was seen only a few times. The chain couples TRBV4-1 to TRBJ1-1; 7 nucleotides line up with TRBD1. This CDR3 spans 14 amino acids. In germline, CDR1 is MGHRA, CDR2 YSYEKL. J gave up 6 bases and V 2 bases, and 6 bases lay outside the gene matches. In nucleotides, the CDR3 is TGCGCCAGCAGCCAACTTACAGGGGAAGCTGAAGCTTTCTTT. Its protein product is CASSQLTGEAEAFF.

The chain has TRBV2 and TRBJ2-5, with D perhaps matching TRBD1 or TRBD2 (5 bases each). Trimming left V 1 base short and J 5 bases short, with 17 bases between. This CDR3 has 16 residues. Germline CDR1 is SNHLY and CDR2 is FYNNEI. CDR3 in DNA: TGTGCCAGCAGTGAAGTGGGGACCCCTTATGAGGAGACCCAGTACTTC. Encoded protein: CASSEVGTPYEETQYF.

This clonotype was seen more than once but under ten times. V and J are TRBV12-3 or TRBV12-4 and TRBJ2-5, with TRBD1 matching over 7 bases. The assigned J gene may be wrong: the sequence end matches TRBJ2-1 better. This CDR3 comprises 15 residues. In DNA, the CDR3 is TGTGCCAGCAGTTTCCCCCCCTCCGACAGGGCGGCGCAGTTCTTC. Residues: CASSFPPSDRAAQFF.

This clonotype was counted a few times. The genes are TRBV9 and TRBJ2-5, with 8 bases identical to TRBD1. This CDR3 contains 16 residues. The germline V gene has CDR1 SGDLS and CDR2 YYNGEE. Trimming cost V 3 bases and J 4 bases; bases outside gene matches: 11. Written as DNA, the CDR3 is TGTGCCAGCAGCGGCCACCGGGACAGGTCTACAGAGACCCAGTACTTC. This gives the protein CASSGHRDRSTETQYF.

This clonotype showed up just a few times. The CDR3: CASGSIREETQYF. The CDR3 DNA reads TGTGCTAGTGGTTCAATCAGAGAAGAGACCCAGTACTTC. This chain links TRBV12-5 with TRBJ2-5; the D is unclear. Germline V gives CDR1 LGHNT, CDR2 FRNRAP. This CDR3 comprises 13 residues. Trimming cost V 4 bases and J 3 bases, with 9 bases left between them.

This rearrangement joins TRBV6-2 or TRBV6-3 to TRBJ2-7, with 8 bases that match TRBD2. Germline CDR1 is MNHEY and CDR2 is SVGEGT. The CDR3 totals 15 residues. The V gene end was trimmed by 4 bases and the J gene end by 5 bases; junction bases not matched to a gene: 10. The CDR3 DNA is TGTGCCAGCAGTTCCGGGAGGGAGAAAGACCACGAGCAGTACTTC. Protein product: CASSSGREKDHEQYF.

This clonotype has only a few counts. The V and J genes are TRBV25-1 and TRBJ1-4, with D perhaps matching TRBD1 (6 bases). V was pared by 4 bases and J by 7 bases, with 19 bases between. This CDR3 is 16 amino acids long. In germline, CDR1 is MGHDK, CDR2 SYGVNS. The CDR3: CASSAGKGGYGEKLFF. In nucleotides, the CDR3 is TGTGCCAGCAGTGCGGGGAAGGGGGGGTACGGTGAAAAACTGTTTTTT.

This clonotype turned up a few times. Sequence at one end of the junction differs from germline and may be a read error. The rearrangement links TRBV7-8 to TRBJ2-5; tentatively, D is TRBD1 (5 bases). The CDR3 sequence is 14 residues long. CDR1 and CDR2 (germline): SGHVS, FQNEAQ. The CDR3 spells CASSFAGFQETQYF. CDR3 nucleotide sequence: TGCGCCAGCAGCTTCGCAGGGTTCCAAGAGACCCAGTACTTC.

This clonotype was picked up a small number of times. V gene TRBV29-1 combines with J gene TRBJ1-1; D unresolved. This CDR3 has 9 residues. CDR1 and CDR2 from the germline V gene are SQVTM and ANQGSEA. Trimming stripped 7 bases from V and 6 bases from J, with 6 bases between. The DNA of the CDR3 is TGCAGCGCTTTCCCTGAAGCTTTCTTT. This sequence encodes CSAFPEAFF.

J is TRBJ1-1 and V is TRBV20-1, with D perhaps matching TRBD1 (5 bases). CDR3 length: 15 amino acids. CDR1 is DFQATT and CDR2 is SNEGSKA in the germline V gene (reference sequence). Trimming took off 7 bases at V and 2 bases at J, with 20 bases between the two ends. CDR3 nucleotides: TGCAGTGTAGGTATCAAATTGGGGGGTAACACTGAAGCTTTCTTT. Protein sequence: CSVGIKLGGNTEAFF.

This clonotype was recorded a few times. The chain recombines TRBV3-1 with TRBJ1-4, with a weak D call TRBD1 (5 bases). Germline V lookup: CDR1 LGHDT, CDR2 YNNKEL (reference sequence). V lost 6 bases, J lost 5 bases, and 13 bases lay in between. The length of the CDR3 is 14 residues. In nucleotides, the CDR3 is TGTGCCAGCAGTCGCGGGACGCGCAATGAAAAACTGTTTTTT. The encoded protein is CASSRGTRNEKLFF. Using reference TRBV3-1 and TRBJ1-4 for the parts outside the CDR3, the full variable domain is DTAVSQTPKYLVTQMGNDKSIKCEQNLGHDTMYWYKQDSKKFLKIMFSYNNKELIINETVPNRFSPKSPDKAHLNLHINSLELGDSAVYFCASSRGTRNEKLFFGSGTQLSVL.

This clonotype was counted only a few times. This chain's CDR3 is CASSLEASGRNEQFF. CDR3 in DNA: TGTGCCAGCAGCTTAGAGGCTAGCGGGAGGAATGAGCAGTTCTTC. This chain links TRBV7-3 with TRBJ2-5; TRBD2 aligns across 11 bases. The DNA end favors TRBJ2-1, so the J call may be wrong. Germline V CDR1 and CDR2: SGHTA, FQGTGA. There are 15 residues in the CDR3.

This clonotype was detected ten times or more. The genes are TRBV10-3 and TRBJ2-3; D is unclear. V lost 8 bases to trimming and J lost 2 bases, with 8 bases between them. Germline CDR1 ENHRY, CDR2 SYGVKD. The CDR3 consists of 12 residues. The CDR3 protein is CAIGLDTDTQYF. CDR3 DNA: TGTGCCATCGGTCTGGACACAGATACGCAGTATTTT.

The V and J genes are TRBV12-3 or TRBV12-4 and TRBJ2-5; D is uncertain. The end of the DNA fits TRBJ2-1 better, so the J call may be wrong. The length of the CDR3 is 11 residues. The CDR3 coding sequence is TGTGCCAGCAGAAACGGACCAAGCCAGTTCTTC. Protein sequence: CASRNGPSQFF.

The sample holds one count of this clonotype. CDR3 in amino acids: CSAGGAYEQYF. The CDR3 DNA reads as TGCAGCGCCGGCGGAGCCTACGAGCAGTACTTC. J is TRBJ2-5 and V is TRBV29-1; D remains ambiguous. The J call may be incorrect, as the DNA end agrees better with TRBJ2-7. The germline V gene encodes CDR1 SQVTM and CDR2 ANQGSEA. The CDR3 covers 11 residues.

The J gene is TRBJ1-1, the V gene TRBV12-3 or TRBV12-4; D not certain. There are 13 residues in the CDR3. Trimming took off 6 bases at V and 5 bases at J, with 13 bases between the two ends. The CDR3 DNA reads as TGTGCCAGCAGGCCCATTGAGGCGACTGAAGCTTTCTTT. It translates to CASRPIEATEAFF.